The next 13 T cell receptor beta chains were all read from a single sample in a study of cytomegalovirus exposure and HLA in healthy donors. Primers included in the PCR were 60 Vbeta and 13 Jbeta primers. Only in-frame clones appear in the TCRdb table, and some are missing; sequencing was by immunoSEQ multiplex PCR. The data show some 76,000 clones, with about four fifths seen just once and roughly 2.3% held by the top ten. The sample was PBMCs. These TCRs come from a woman aged 45-65 years in good health and CMV-seronegative.

V usage is TRBV7-4 and J usage is TRBJ2-7; 7 bases agree with TRBD1. Germline values: CDR1 SGHVT, CDR2 SQSDAQ. The CDR3 is 14 amino acids. The ends lost 5 bases at V and 9 bases at J; junction bases unmatched: 13. CDR3 region: CASSPGTATHGQYV. CDR3 DNA sequence: TGTGCCAGCAGCCCGGGGACAGCTACTCACGGGCAGTACGTC.

The chain is built from TRBV21-1 and TRBJ2-1; TRBD2 is the table's D call and was not checked against the DNA. TRBV21-1 is described as a pseudogene. The CDR3 is 16 residues long. For the CDR3, the DNA is TGTGCCAGCAGCAAAGGAGGGCGGGAGGGCCGCAATGAGCAGTTCTTC. Amino acids: CASSKGGREGRNEQFF.

The chain uses TRBV18 and TRBJ2-1; 8 bases align to TRBD2. The V segment lost 1 base and the J segment 4 bases; nucleotides outside the gene matches: 9. The germline CDR1 and CDR2 sequences are KGHSH and LQKENI. This CDR3 is built from 17 residues. The DNA for the CDR3 is TGTGCCAGCTCACCACGGGTAGCGGGATCCGCTTACAATGAGCAGTTCTTC. This translates into CASSPRVAGSAYNEQFF. The full variable domain, its missing parts supplied by reference TRBV18 and TRBJ2-1, is NAGVMQNPRHLVRRRGQEARLRCSPMKGHSHVYWYRQLPEEGLKFMVYLQKENIIDESGMPKERFSAEFPKEGPSILRIQQVVRGDSAAYFCASSPRVAGSAYNEQFFGPGTRLTVL.

The gene calls are TRBV30 and TRBJ1-3, with a weak D call TRBD1 (5 bases). This CDR3 has 14 amino acids. CDR1 is GTSNPN and CDR2 is SVGIG in the germline V gene (reference sequence). The V end was cut by 6 bases, the J end by 4 bases, with 16 bases between. CDR3 sequence reads: CACGAGRLGNTIYF. Here the CDR3 DNA reads TGTGCCTGTGGAGCAGGGAGGCTGGGAAACACCATATATTTT. The variable domain in full, completed from reference TRBV30 and TRBJ1-3, reads SQTIHQWPATLVQPVGSPLSLECTVEGTSNPNLYWYRQAAGRGLQLLFYSVGIGQISSEVPQNLSASRPQDRQFILSSKKLLLSDSGFYLCACGAGRLGNTIYFGEGSWLTVV.

This chain uses TRBV18 with TRBJ2-1; TRBD1 matches 9 bases. V lost 3 bases to trimming and J lost 4 bases; unmatched junction nucleotides: 7. This CDR3 spans 16 amino acids. Germline V lookup: CDR1 KGHSH, CDR2 LQKENI. The CDR3 spells CASSPVGTGIYNEQFF. The CDR3 DNA reads as TGTGCCAGCTCACCCGTCGGGACAGGGATTTACAATGAGCAGTTCTTC.

The V and J genes are TRBV5-5 and TRBJ2-7; the match to TRBD1 covers 7 bases. The CDR3 has 14 amino acids. Trimming took 3 bases from V and 11 from J; bases not matched to a gene: 14. Germline values: CDR1 SGHKS, CDR2 YYEKEE (reference sequence). In DNA form, the CDR3 reads TGTGCCAGCAGCTCGGGACAGACGCTCCCTCCGGAGTACTTC. Its protein is CASSSGQTLPPEYF.

V is TRBV19 and J is TRBJ1-1; no clear D gene. Germline CDR1 LNHDA, CDR2 SQIVND (reference sequence). The V end lost 4 bases, the J end lost 7 bases, and 19 bases lay between the germline ends. The CDR3 is 15 residues long. The CDR3 coding sequence is TGTGCCAGTAGTACCCCCCGCGGGAGGGCAGATGAAGCTTTCTTT. Amino acid sequence: CASSTPRGRADEAFF.

This clone was counted a single time. The rearrangement uses TRBV10-3 and TRBJ1-4, with 9 nucleotides matching TRBD1. Germline assignment: CDR1 ENHRY and CDR2 SYGVKD. The CDR3 loop spans 16 amino acids. J was trimmed by 7 bases and V by 8 bases; bases with no gene match: 14. Written as DNA, the CDR3 is TGTGCCATCGGCCGGGACAGGGAGAGCGGGAGTGAAAAACTGTTTTTT. Translated: CAIGRDRESGSEKLFF.

The V gene is TRBV5-1, the J gene TRBJ1-5, with a possible D match to TRBD1 (5 bases). From germline, CDR1 is SGHRS and CDR2 YFSETQ. V shed 4 bases and J shed 2 bases, with 16 bases lying between them. The CDR3 consists of 16 residues. In DNA form, the CDR3 reads TGCGCCAGCAGCGAGGGGACTGGGGGAGGCAATCAGCCCCAGCATTTT. Translating it yields CASSEGTGGGNQPQHF.

Note on this clone: The junction departs from the called germline gene at one end, perhaps through a read error. The CDR3 sequence is CSVEIGAGLNGQFF. The CDR3 DNA follows: TGCAGCGTTGAAATAGGGGCAGGGCTAAATGGGCAGTTCTTC. V usage is TRBV29-1 and J usage is TRBJ2-1, with D possibly matching TRBD1 (5 bases). CDR1 and CDR2 (germline): SQVTM, ANQGSEA. There are 14 residues in the CDR3.

The genes are TRBV10-3 and TRBJ1-5; a weak D match, TRBD1 (5 bases). Germline V gene data show CDR1 as ENHRY and CDR2 as SYGVKD. Trimming took 2 bases from V and 0 from J, leaving 14 bases between them. This CDR3 is 17 amino acids long. CDR3 sequence: CAISEGWGGVSNQPQHF. As DNA, the CDR3 is TGTGCCATCAGTGAGGGATGGGGCGGTGTTAGCAATCAGCCCCAGCATTTT.

The rearrangement joins TRBV5-6 to TRBJ2-5; 13 bases are a match to TRBD2. Judging by the DNA end, TRBJ2-7 fits better; the J call may be wrong. The CDR3 is made up of 18 amino acids. Germline CDR1 is SGHDT and CDR2 is YYEEEE. The CDR3 nucleotides are TGTGCCAGCAGCCTCGAACCGGGACTAGCGGGACTTTTGAACGAGCAGTACTTC. Translated, it gives CASSLEPGLAGLLNEQYF.

The sample holds a few counts of this clone. This rearrangement joins TRBV19 to TRBJ1-2, with D uncertain. Trimming left V 2 bases short and J 5 bases short, with 15 bases between. Per the germline V gene, CDR1 is LNHDA and CDR2 is SQIVND (reference sequence). This CDR3 contains 15 residues. The chain's CDR3 is CASSIPGRPPYGYTF. CDR3 bases: TGTGCCAGTAGTATACCGGGTCGGCCACCTTATGGCTACACCTTC. Combining the CDR3 with reference TRBV19 and TRBJ1-2 gives the whole variable domain DGGITQSPKYLFRKEGQNVTLSCEQNLNHDAMYWYRQDPGQGLRLIYYSQIVNDFQKGDIAEGYSVSREKKESFPLTVTSAQKNPTAFYLCASSIPGRPPYGYTFGSGTRLTVV.